The 5 T cell receptor beta chains listed next were all sequenced from one sample in a study of patients and donors after allogeneic stem cell transplantation (dated by TCRdb to about 2020). Library prep was done by RT-PCR. Sequencing was performed on a NextSeq 550. TCRdb reran the public reads through fastp at Q25 and MiXCR, keeping productive beta chains. Duplicate CDR3 protein sequences are folded into a single record with the most common DNA and genes. The sample data list tens of thousands of distinct CDR3 sequences, and roughly a third of these were observed just once. The leading ten clones occupy less than 85% of the sample. Material: blood, either unsorted or a sorted T cell fraction (not recorded which). The receptors here all came from a human donor who was either an allogeneic HSCT recipient or a stem cell or donor lymphocyte infusion donor (not recorded which). It is not recorded whose cells these are; they may come from a transplant donor.

The V gene is TRBV7-6, the J gene TRBJ1-1, with a possible D match to TRBD1 (5 bases). V lost 5 bases to trimming and J lost 4 bases, with 14 bases between them. From germline, CDR1 is SGHVS and CDR2 FNYEAQ. The CDR3 contains 14 residues. Here the CDR3 reads CASSGLGPGTEAFF. The CDR3 DNA sequence: TGTGCCAGCAGCGGGCTGGGGCCGGGCACTGAAGCTTTCTTT.

This clonotype showed up just a few times. The chain couples TRBV29-1 to TRBJ2-5; TRBD2 aligns across 11 bases. Germline V gene sequence: CDR1 SQVTM, CDR2 ANQGSEA. This CDR3 is 15 amino acids long. Trimming removed 3 bases from V and 2 bases from J; junction bases left unmatched: 5. DNA for the CDR3: TGCAGCGTTGATGGGGTAGCGGGGGGGCAAGAGACCCAGTACTTC. This encodes CSVDGVAGGQETQYF. The full variable domain, in which reference TRBV29-1 and TRBJ2-5 provide the parts outside the CDR3, is SAVISQKPSRDICQRGTSLTIQCQVDSQVTMMFWYRQQPGQSLTLIATANQGSEATYESGFVIDKFPISRPNLTFSTLTVSNMSPEDSSIYLCSVDGVAGGQETQYFGPGTRLLVL.

This chain uses TRBV9 with TRBJ2-3; TRBD2 might be the D (5 bases). The V end was cut by 0 bases, the J end by 2 bases, with 7 bases between. Germline-derived CDR1 and CDR2 are SGDLS and YYNGEE. CDR3 length equals 14 residues. DNA of the CDR3: TGTGCCAGCAGCGTAGTAGCGACCACAGATACGCAGTATTTT. This codes for CASSVVATTDTQYF.

This clonotype was detected many times. The rearrangement uses TRBV18 and TRBJ2-7; 10 bases agree with TRBD2. Germline CDR1 is KGHSH and CDR2 is LQKENI. Trimming cost V 1 base and J 7 bases; bases outside gene matches: 7. The CDR3 extends over 15 amino acids. The CDR3 reads CASSPRLAGSGEQYF. The CDR3, as DNA: TGTGCCAGCTCACCACGACTAGCGGGTAGTGGGGAGCAGTACTTC.

By its share, this clonotype is medium-sized. The chain joins TRBV7-9 to TRBJ1-6; D is perhaps TRBD1 (5 bases). The germline V gene encodes CDR1 SEHNR and CDR2 FQNEAQ (reference sequence). Between the trimmed V and J ends, which lost 0 bases and 8 bases, there was a span of 11 bases. The CDR3 spans 15 residues. The CDR3 bases are TGTGCCAGCAGCTTAGCGGCGCAGGGTGATTCACCCCTCCACTTT. Its translation: CASSLAAQGDSPLHF.